Below are 20 T cell receptor beta chains sequenced from a single sample in a study of CD8+CD57+ T cells in acquired aplastic anemia. Using genomic DNA as the template, TCR beta VDJ and CDR3 profiling was carried out. Each CDR3 protein gets one entry after TCRdb re-called the reads with MiXCR. This repertoire shows 150,000 or so distinct CDR3 sequences, 45% to 50% found once; its top ten account for roughly 29%. An expansion of CD8+CD57+ cells by flow cytometry had been shown in patients chosen for sequencing. The sample taken for sequencing was sorted CD4+, CD8+, or CD8+CD57+ T cells (not recorded which) from PBMCs. Receptors were obtained from a human donor with aplastic anemia.

This clonotype was recorded many times. The genes are TRBV20-1 and TRBJ2-3; TRBD1 agrees at 10 bases. Germline CDR1 DFQATT, CDR2 SNEGSKA (reference sequence). CDR3 length equals 15 residues. Unmatched junction bases numbered 10, after V lost 6 bases and J lost 4 bases. The CDR3 DNA reads as TGCAGTGCACGAGGGGACAGGGGAGATGCAGATACGCAGTATTTT. Protein sequence: CSARGDRGDADTQYF.

This clonotype was observed at least ten times. The CDR3: CASSLPEGFDLGKQSSYEQYF. The CDR3 DNA is TGCGCCAGCAGCTTGCCCGAGGGTTTCGATCTGGGAAAGCAGAGCTCCTACGAGCAGTACTTC. The chain has TRBV5-1 and TRBJ2-7, with a tentative D call TRBD2 (5 bases). Germline CDR1 reads SGHRS; CDR2 reads YFSETQ. V shed 1 base and J shed 0 bases, with 29 bases lying between them. The CDR3 runs to 21 residues.

At least ten counts were recorded for this clonotype. The chain carries TRBV9 and TRBJ1-2; 10 positions match TRBD1. Germline V gives CDR1 SGDLS, CDR2 YYNGEE. J lost 7 bases, V lost 3 bases, and 12 bases had no gene match. The CDR3 totals 16 residues. CDR3 sequence reads: CASSGGDRGTTRGYTF. The CDR3 nucleotides are TGTGCCAGCAGCGGAGGGGACAGGGGAACGACTCGTGGCTACACCTTC.

This chain links TRBV7-8 with TRBJ1-5; the match to TRBD1 covers 11 bases. With V trimmed by 5 bases and J by 6 bases, 6 bases remained unmatched. This CDR3 has 15 amino acids. The germline gives CDR1 SGHVS, CDR2 FQNEAQ. The CDR3 reads CASSPGQGAVQPQHF. CDR3 in DNA: TGTGCCAGCAGCCCAGGACAGGGGGCGGTTCAGCCCCAGCATTTT.

Comment on this clonotype: A much more abundant neighbour one base away suggests this may be a read error. The chain employs TRBV6-5 and TRBJ2-7; D uncertain. The J call may be incorrect, as the DNA end agrees better with TRBJ2-1. In germline, CDR1 is MNHEY, CDR2 SVGAGI. The CDR3 has 11 amino acids. CDR3 in amino acids: CSSSYSNEQFF. In DNA, the CDR3 is TGTTCCAGCAGTTACTCCAATGAGCAGTTCTTC.

This clonotype has just a few counts. The chain links TRBV7-3 to TRBJ1-1; D gene ambiguous. This CDR3 is 11 amino acids long. V was trimmed by 11 bases and J by 8 bases, leaving 15 bases between them. Germline V CDR1 and CDR2: SGHTA, FQGTGA. CDR3 region: CAWTPPGEAFF. CDR3 in DNA: TGTGCCTGGACCCCCCCGGGGGAAGCTTTCTTT.

For this clonotype: Compared with germline, one end of the junction differs, possibly owing to a read error. This chain connects TRBV4-2 to TRBJ2-3; D is perhaps TRBD2 (5 bases). This CDR3 is 15 amino acids long. In germline, CDR1 is LGHNA, CDR2 YNFKEQ. The CDR3 here is CAGSQLQRGTDTQYF. The CDR3 coding sequence is TGTGCCGGCAGCCAATTGCAGCGAGGGACAGATACGCAGTATTTT.

This clonotype has ten or more counts. V and J are TRBV9 and TRBJ2-6; 9 nucleotides line up with TRBD1. The CDR3 is 18 amino acids. J was trimmed by 0 bases and V by 3 bases; bases with no gene match: 7. Germline V gene sequence: CDR1 SGDLS, CDR2 YYNGEE. In nucleotides, the CDR3 is TGTGCCAGCAGCGATGGGACAGGGCGTCTCTCTGGGGCCAACGTCCTGACTTTC. Protein sequence: CASSDGTGRLSGANVLTF.

J is TRBJ2-7 and V is TRBV5-8, with TRBD1 matching over 7 bases. This CDR3 region has 15 residues. Germline V gene lookup returns CDR1 SGHTS and CDR2 YDEGEE. With V trimmed by 3 bases and J by 0 bases, 6 bases remained unmatched. The CDR3 DNA sequence: TGTGCCAGCAGCTCCCGGGACAGCTTCTCCTACGAGCAGTACTTC. Protein: CASSSRDSFSYEQYF.

This clonotype was seen at least ten times. The genes are TRBV19 and TRBJ2-6; a weak D match, TRBD1 (6 bases). The CDR3 extends over 20 amino acids. V shed 3 bases and J shed 1 base, with 22 bases lying between them. CDR1 LNHDA and CDR2 SQIVND come from the germline V gene (reference sequence). CDR3 loop: CASSISPWTAPESGANVLTF. CDR3 nucleotides: TGTGCCAGTAGTATTTCCCCCTGGACAGCTCCCGAATCTGGGGCCAACGTCCTGACTTTC.

The chain uses TRBV11-1 and TRBJ1-6; D perhaps matches TRBD1 (6 bases). This CDR3 has 16 residues. From germline, CDR1 is SGHAT and CDR2 FQDESV (reference sequence). Trimming stripped 1 base from V and 4 bases from J, with 11 bases between. The CDR3 nucleotides read TGTGCCAGCAGCTTAGTAGGGGGGGATTATAATTCACCCCTCCACTTT. It is translated as CASSLVGGDYNSPLHF.

This chain uses TRBV19 with TRBJ1-3; 9 bases match TRBD1. The V gene's germline CDR1 is LNHDA and CDR2 SQIVND (reference sequence). This CDR3 comprises 14 residues. V shed 3 bases, J shed 6 bases, and the junction held 3 bases outside the gene matches. This chain's CDR3 is CASSIWTGENTIYF. CDR3 in DNA: TGTGCCAGTAGTATTTGGACAGGGGAAAACACCATATATTTT.

This clonotype showed up many times. CDR3 sequence (DNA): TGTGCCAGTCACCTGGGACAGGGGAATGGCTACACCTTC. Residues: CASHLGQGNGYTF. The rearrangement uses TRBV5-5 and TRBJ1-2; 10 bases fit TRBD1. The junction had 7 bases not matched to a gene; V was cut back by 8 bases and J by 6 bases. In germline, CDR1 is SGHKS, CDR2 YYEKEE (reference sequence). This CDR3 region has 13 residues.

This sequence joins TRBV2 and TRBJ1-1, with TRBD1 matching 7 bases. The CDR3 is made up of 15 amino acids. V trimming: 4 bases; J trimming: 0 bases; junction bases outside the gene matches: 5. The germline gives CDR1 SNHLY, CDR2 FYNNEI. DNA for the CDR3: TGTGCCAGCAGTGGCCGGGACAGACTGAACACTGAAGCTTTCTTT. As protein: CASSGRDRLNTEAFF.

This clonotype occurred a few times. The rearrangement links TRBV7-3 to TRBJ2-1, with 7 bases aligning to TRBD1. This CDR3 spans 15 amino acids. With V trimmed by 3 bases and J by 7 bases, 9 bases remained unmatched. The germline V gene has CDR1 SGHTA and CDR2 FQGTGA. Written as DNA, the CDR3 is TGTGCCAGCAGCTTTACCGGGACAGCCGTTAATGAGCAGTTCTTC. Translated: CASSFTGTAVNEQFF.

The chain is built from TRBV25-1 and TRBJ2-7, with D perhaps TRBD1 (5 bases). Trimming left V 2 bases short and J 2 bases short, with 13 bases between. Germline V gene data show CDR1 as MGHDK and CDR2 as SYGVNS. This CDR3 has 15 residues. For the CDR3, the DNA is TGTGCCAGCAGTGAAGACAGTAAGTGGGCCTACGAGCAGTACTTC. The encoded protein is CASSEDSKWAYEQYF.

V gene TRBV10-3 combines with J gene TRBJ2-7; 11 nucleotides match TRBD2. The CDR3 runs to 15 residues. CDR1 and CDR2 (germline): ENHRY, SYGVKD. With 4 bases clipped from V and 3 bases from J, the junction kept 5 bases outside the gene matches. DNA for the CDR3: TGTGCCATCAGTGGATTAGCGGGGGGGGTCTACGAGCAGTACTTC. Residues: CAISGLAGGVYEQYF.

The V call is TRBV20-1, the J call TRBJ2-7; no clear D gene. Trimming pared 3 bases from V and 6 bases from J, leaving 15 bases between. The CDR3 has 13 amino acids. The germline V gene has CDR1 DFQATT and CDR2 SNEGSKA (reference sequence). The CDR3 nucleotides are TGCAGTGCTAGTCACAGCGCCTCCGGCGAGCAGTACTTC. Its translation is CSASHSASGEQYF.

V gene TRBV15 combines with J gene TRBJ1-5; TRBD1 might be the D (5 bases). Germline assignment: CDR1 LNHNV and CDR2 YYDKDF (reference sequence). CDR3 size: 16 residues. With 1 base removed from V and 2 bases from J, the gap between germline ends came to 12 bases. The CDR3 region has the DNA TGTGCCACCAGCAGAGGCGGCGGGGGAGGCAATCAGCCCCAGCATTTT. This translates into CATSRGGGGGNQPQHF.

As regards this clonotype: With a much larger clone just one base away, this may be a read error. The rearrangement joins TRBV11-2 to TRBJ1-2; D ambiguous. V was shortened by 0 bases and J by 8 bases, with 16 bases between the two germline ends. The germline V gene encodes CDR1 SGHAT and CDR2 FQNNGV. There are 15 residues in the CDR3. The CDR3 DNA follows: TGTGCCAGCAGCTTAGAATGGTCGGGCGCGACGGGCTACACCTTC. The encoded protein is CASSLEWSGATGYTF.